The 29 T cell receptor beta chains in this list originate from one sample, sequenced in a study of blood T cells in healthy people across ages. The second PCR ran about 7 to 12 cycles with a sample-barcoded 5' primer and J-beta primers. TCRdb re-analysed the 5' RACE reads in MiXCR, keeping a single row per CDR3 protein. This sample carries 850,000 to 1,000,000 distinct CDR3 sequences, roughly 50% of them seen once, and the ten largest clones take roughly 13%. Sequenced: blood. The receptor set was obtained from a man aged 30-40 years in good health.

The rearrangement links TRBV3-1 to TRBJ1-1; tentative D call: TRBD1 (5 bases). The CDR3 length is 13 residues. Trimming removed 1 base at V and 5 bases at J, with 8 bases between. Germline assignment: CDR1 LGHDT and CDR2 YNNKEL (reference sequence). CDR3 in amino acids: CASSQVRATEAFF. The CDR3 nucleotides read TGTGCCAGCAGCCAAGTCAGGGCAACTGAAGCTTTCTTT.

V gene TRBV25-1 combines with J gene TRBJ1-6, with a weak D call TRBD1 (5 bases). Trimming took 1 base from V and 4 from J, leaving 17 bases between them. The germline V gene has CDR1 MGHDK and CDR2 SYGVNS. This CDR3 is built from 18 residues. This chain's CDR3 is CASSESVRGVSYNSPLHF. As DNA, the CDR3 is TGTGCCAGCAGTGAATCCGTTAGAGGGGTCTCATATAATTCACCCCTCCACTTT.

The rearrangement joins TRBV5-5 to TRBJ2-1; 7 positions match TRBD1. There are 16 residues in the CDR3. The junction had 7 bases not matched to a gene; V was cut back by 4 bases and J by 0 bases. Germline CDR1 reads SGHKS; CDR2 reads YYEKEE (reference sequence). Here the CDR3 reads CASSVGQAPSYNEQFF. The CDR3 DNA reads TGTGCCAGCAGCGTCGGACAGGCACCCTCCTACAATGAGCAGTTCTTC.

This clonotype has a handful of counts. V is TRBV6-5 and J is TRBJ2-1; D perhaps matches TRBD2 (6 bases). CDR3 length: 17 amino acids. Germline-derived CDR1 and CDR2 are MNHEY and SVGAGI. The V gene lost 4 bases and the J gene lost 0 bases, with 16 bases spanning the gap. CDR3 coding DNA: TGTGCCAGCAGTTCCTTTAGCGGCTGGAGCTCCTACAATGAGCAGTTCTTC. This codes for CASSSFSGWSSYNEQFF.

This clonotype was counted many times. Here the CDR3 reads CAISGTGGGYTF. The CDR3 bases are TGTGCCATATCCGGGACAGGGGGCGGCTACACCTTC. The gene calls are TRBV10-3 and TRBJ1-2, with 12 nucleotides matching TRBD1. The V gene end was trimmed by 9 bases and the J gene end by 8 bases; junction bases not matched to a gene: 4. This CDR3 has 12 amino acids. The V gene's germline CDR1 is ENHRY and CDR2 SYGVKD.

This clonotype was seen a few times. The chain links TRBV7-9 to TRBJ2-5; 9 bases fit TRBD2. Germline values: CDR1 SEHNR, CDR2 FQNEAQ (reference sequence). V lost 5 bases and J lost 1; bases outside the gene matches: 8. This CDR3 comprises 16 residues. CDR3 sequence: CASSLTSGSGQETQYF. In DNA form, the CDR3 reads TGTGCCAGCAGCCTTACTAGCGGGTCCGGCCAAGAGACCCAGTACTTC. Together with reference TRBV7-9 and TRBJ2-5, the CDR3 gives the full variable domain: DTGVSQNPRHKITKRGQNVTFRCDPISEHNRLYWYRQTLGQGPEFLTYFQNEAQLEKSRLLSDRFSAERPKGSFSTLEIQRTEQGDSAMYLCASSLTSGSGQETQYFGPGTRLLVL.

The chain is built from TRBV20-1 and TRBJ2-1; TRBD2 matches at 8 bases. Looked up from germline, CDR1 is DFQATT and CDR2 is SNEGSKA (reference sequence). V dropped 6 bases and J dropped 2; count of bases not matched to a gene: 3. This CDR3 has 13 amino acids. The DNA of the CDR3 is TGCAGTGCCACTAGCGGACCCTACAATGAGCAGTTCTTC. Amino acids: CSATSGPYNEQFF.

This chain connects TRBV6-2 or TRBV6-3 to TRBJ2-1; 9 nucleotides agree with TRBD1. CDR1 is MNHEY, CDR2 SVGEGT, per germline. V was pared by 6 bases and J by 6 bases, with 6 bases of the junction left unmatched. This CDR3 comprises 14 residues. CDR3 in DNA: TGTGCCAGCAGGAACAGGGGGCGCGTCAATGAGCAGTTCTTC. It yields the protein CASRNRGRVNEQFF.

The V gene is TRBV13, the J gene TRBJ2-5; TRBD1 aligns across 8 bases. Looked up from germline, CDR1 is PRHDT and CDR2 is FYEKMQ (reference sequence). V was pared by 6 bases and J by 4 bases, with 7 bases of the junction left unmatched. The CDR3 is 14 amino acids. The CDR3 region is CASSQYQGAETQYF. The CDR3 DNA sequence: TGTGCCAGCAGTCAATATCAGGGGGCAGAGACCCAGTACTTC.

V usage is TRBV14 and J usage is TRBJ1-2; the match to TRBD1 covers 7 bases. J gave up 3 bases and V 0 bases, and 7 bases lay outside the gene matches. This CDR3 region has 16 residues. Germline CDR1 reads SGHDN; CDR2 reads FVKESK. The CDR3: CASSQEGTDSHYGYTF. As DNA, the CDR3 is TGTGCCAGCAGCCAAGAGGGGACAGATTCCCACTATGGCTACACCTTC.

The chain has TRBV11-2 and TRBJ2-7; possible D gene TRBD2, 5 bases. TRBJ2-5 explains the end of the DNA better; the J call may be wrong. Germline V gives CDR1 SGHAT, CDR2 FQNNGV. CDR3 length equals 14 residues. The CDR3 spells CASSLLVGEETQYF. CDR3 nucleotides: TGTGCCAGCAGCTTACTCGTCGGGGAAGAGACCCAGTACTTC.

This clonotype was recorded once. V is TRBV20-1 and J is TRBJ2-7; 7 nucleotides match TRBD2. Germline loops: CDR1 DFQATT, CDR2 SNEGSKA (reference sequence). V was pared by 5 bases and J by 2 bases, with 9 bases of the junction left unmatched. The CDR3 covers 14 residues. The CDR3, as DNA: TGCAGTGCTCAGAGCGCTAGCGGCACCTACGAGCAGTACTTC. This gives the protein CSAQSASGTYEQYF.

The genes are TRBV29-1 and TRBJ2-7; 15 bases align to TRBD2. Per germline, CDR1 SQVTM and CDR2 ANQGSEA. The CDR3 consists of 17 residues. V was clipped by 5 bases and J by 0 bases; unmatched bases: 8. The CDR3 loop is CSVRTSGGAHSSYEQYF. CDR3 coding DNA: TGCAGCGTTCGGACTAGCGGGGGGGCCCATAGCTCCTACGAGCAGTACTTC.

The chain employs TRBV12-3 or TRBV12-4 and TRBJ2-5; 7 positions agree with TRBD1. The CDR3 spans 14 residues. With 6 bases clipped from V and 6 bases from J, the junction kept 10 bases outside the gene matches. CDR3 amino acids: CASSLQGSKKTQYF. The DNA for the CDR3 is TGTGCCAGCAGCCTACAGGGGAGTAAAAAGACCCAGTACTTC.

This clonotype was recorded a few times. V gene TRBV20-1 combines with J gene TRBJ2-1, with 8 nucleotides matching TRBD1. The CDR3 is made up of 14 amino acids. CDR1 is DFQATT and CDR2 is SNEGSKA in the germline V gene (reference sequence). The V and J ends lost 3 bases and 4 bases, in that order; junction bases with no gene match: 5. In nucleotides, the CDR3 is TGCAGTGCTAGCCCCCGGACAGGGTACAATGAGCAGTTCTTC. Amino acids: CSASPRTGYNEQFF.

This clonotype was found once. The chain employs TRBV7-3 and TRBJ2-1; D possibly corresponds to TRBD2 (5 bases). Germline-derived CDR1 and CDR2 are SGHTA and FQGTGA. This CDR3 comprises 15 residues. Trimming left V 4 bases short and J 1 base short, with 11 bases between. The CDR3 reads CASSSGSGSYNEQFF. CDR3 nucleotide sequence: TGTGCCAGCAGCTCCGGCTCGGGGTCCTACAATGAGCAGTTCTTC.

This chain joins TRBV28 and TRBJ1-5; D is possibly TRBD1 (6 bases). CDR3 length equals 16 residues. V lost 3 bases and J lost 0, with 12 bases in between. Germline V gene data show CDR1 as MDHEN and CDR2 as SYDVKM. CDR3 in DNA: TGTGCCAGCAGTTTTTTCCTCAGGGGTAGCAATCAGCCCCAGCATTTT. This translates into CASSFFLRGSNQPQHF.

The V call is TRBV24-1, the J call TRBJ2-3, with 7 nucleotides matching TRBD2. Germline CDR1 is KGHDR and CDR2 is SFDVKD. The CDR3 contains 18 residues. Trimming at V came to 5 bases and at J to 2 bases, leaving 15 bases not matched to a gene. CDR3 in DNA: TGTGCCACCAGTGCCTCCCCCCGCCAGCGGGGCCTCACAGATACGCAGTATTTT. It codes for CATSASPRQRGLTDTQYF.

The chain's CDR3 is CSAAGAPGMGNQPQHF. The DNA for the CDR3 is TGCAGTGCTGCCGGCGCGCCCGGCATGGGAAATCAGCCCCAGCATTTT. The gene calls are TRBV20-1 and TRBJ1-5; D unresolved. CDR3 length: 16 residues. Trimming removed 5 bases from V and 4 bases from J, with 21 bases in between. Per the germline V gene, CDR1 is DFQATT and CDR2 is SNEGSKA (reference sequence).

The rearrangement links TRBV5-1 to TRBJ1-3, with no clear D. CDR1 and CDR2 (germline): SGHRS, YFSETQ. V lost 3 bases and J lost 3, with 13 bases in between. This CDR3 has 15 amino acids. The chain's CDR3 is CASSSERVHGNTIYF. DNA of the CDR3: TGCGCCAGCAGCTCCGAAAGGGTCCATGGAAACACCATATATTTT.

DNA for the CDR3: TGCAGTGCTAGAGATCAGGGCTCCTACGAGCAGTACTTC. As protein: CSARDQGSYEQYF. The rearrangement links TRBV20-1 to TRBJ2-7, with D possibly being TRBD1 (5 bases). Germline-derived CDR1 and CDR2 are DFQATT and SNEGSKA (reference sequence). The length of the CDR3 is 13 residues. V was clipped by 0 bases and J by 0 bases, with 6 bases between them.

This clonotype has a handful of counts. The rearrangement joins TRBV11-2 to TRBJ2-7; D is unclear. CDR3 length: 15 residues. Per germline, CDR1 SGHAT and CDR2 FQNNGV. Trimming removed 6 bases at V and 2 bases at J, with 17 bases between. The CDR3 is CASSVWYGSTYEQYF. The DNA of the CDR3 is TGTGCCAGCAGTGTTTGGTACGGATCCACCTACGAGCAGTACTTC.

The gene calls are TRBV29-1 and TRBJ2-1; D is unresolved. The J call may be in error: the DNA end matches TRBJ2-7 better. The CDR3 is 14 amino acids. Germline assignment: CDR1 SQVTM and CDR2 ANQGSEA. CDR3: CSVEARSSYNEQYF. The CDR3 nucleotides are TGCAGCGTTGAAGCCCGTAGCTCCTACAATGAGCAGTACTTC.

The chain recombines TRBV7-2 with TRBJ2-1; the match to TRBD1 covers 8 bases. With V trimmed by 4 bases and J by 13 bases, 15 bases remained unmatched. The CDR3 sequence is 15 residues long. Germline V gene sequence: CDR1 SGHTA, CDR2 FQGNSA. The CDR3 sequence is CASSSDRALVETQFF. CDR3 coding DNA: TGTGCCAGCAGCTCGGACAGGGCCTTGGTAGAGACCCAGTTCTTC.

The genes are TRBV10-3 and TRBJ1-2; D perhaps matches TRBD1 (6 bases). V shed 10 bases and J shed 2 bases, with 14 bases lying between them. This CDR3 is 13 amino acids long. Germline CDR1 and CDR2: ENHRY and SYGVKD. The CDR3 loop reads CATSTGVNYGYTF. As DNA, the CDR3 is TGTGCCACATCGACAGGAGTGAACTATGGCTACACCTTC.

The rearrangement links TRBV24-1 to TRBJ2-2; maybe TRBD1 (5 bases). The CDR3 covers 14 residues. Trimming took off 4 bases at V and 3 bases at J, with 8 bases between the two ends. Germline lookup yields CDR1 KGHDR and CDR2 SFDVKD. CDR3 nucleotides: TGTGCCACCAGTGAGGGCAGGGACACCGGGGAGCTGTTTTTT. This codes for CATSEGRDTGELFF.

The chain joins TRBV4-3 to TRBJ1-1, with D maybe TRBD1 (5 bases). Germline CDR1 and CDR2: LGHNA and YSLEER. The V end was cut by 0 bases, the J end by 2 bases, with 13 bases between. The CDR3 extends over 16 amino acids. The CDR3, as DNA: TGCGCCAGCAGCCAAGACGCCGGGACCGTAAACACTGAAGCTTTCTTT. Encoded protein: CASSQDAGTVNTEAFF.

For the CDR3, the DNA is TGTGCCAGCAGCTCTAAAACAGGGGGCGTCTATGGCTACACCTTC. As protein: CASSSKTGGVYGYTF. The chain recombines TRBV7-9 with TRBJ1-2; TRBD1 matches 9 bases. V lost 4 bases to trimming and J lost 4 bases; unmatched junction nucleotides: 7. Germline CDR1 reads SEHNR; CDR2 reads FQNEAQ (reference sequence). This CDR3 contains 15 residues. The full variable domain, completed using reference TRBV7-9 and TRBJ1-2, is DTGVSQNPRHKITKRGQNVTFRCDPISEHNRLYWYRQTLGQGPEFLTYFQNEAQLEKSRLLSDRFSAERPKGSFSTLEIQRTEQGDSAMYLCASSSKTGGVYGYTFGSGTRLTVV.

The J gene is TRBJ2-1, the V gene TRBV6-5; a possible D gene is TRBD2 (5 bases). Germline-derived CDR1 and CDR2 are MNHEY and SVGAGI. The CDR3 loop spans 17 amino acids. V dropped 0 bases and J dropped 1 base, with 13 bases sitting between them. The CDR3 protein is CASSYSWAGGSYNEQFF. CDR3 nucleotides: TGTGCCAGCAGTTACTCTTGGGCGGGTGGATCCTACAATGAGCAGTTCTTC.